The subject of this entry is one T cell receptor (beta chain). Its antigen is unknown. The sample belongs to a study of graft-versus-host responses after intestinal transplantation. The repertoire was sequenced with immunoSEQ multiplex PCR; TCRdb's copy has only in-frame clones and lacks some. The profile shows under 150,000 clones, approximately 90% of them singletons. Looked up from germline, CDR1 is MNHEY and CDR2 is SVGAGI. CDR3 length equals 16 residues. Trimming took off 4 bases at V and 0 bases at J, with 16 bases between the two ends. The gene calls are TRBV6-5 and TRBJ2-7; maybe TRBD1 (6 bases). This TCR was sampled from a human donor who received an intestinal transplant. The sample in question was unstimulated CD4+ T cells sorted from spleen or lymph node cells, obtained before intestinal transplant. The CDR3 region has the DNA TGTGCCAGCAGTTCCCCCTCGCAGGGGCTCTCCTACGAGCAGTACTTC. This codes for CASSSPSQGLSYEQYF.